These T cell receptor beta chains were read from a single sample in a study of glioma-infiltrating T cells after dendritic cell vaccination. Produced via immunoSEQ multiplex PCR; TCRdb's table is partial and in-frame only. The sample has 85,000 to 110,000 clones; roughly 76% are singletons. The sequenced sample was blood, obtained before dendritic cell vaccination. Source of these receptors: a human donor with glioblastoma. CDR3s include the opening cysteine and the closing phenylalanine or tryptophan.

v_call	cdr3_aa
TRBV7-9	CASSYFSGVGETQYF
TRBV2	CASSPLRTFGGPNSPLHF
TRBV7-9	CASSFPLTGTDTQYF
TRBV30	CAWSPVPSGNTIYF
TRBV5-1	CASSFAWTDNYGYTF
TRBV29-1	CSVEIRREQGLNYGYTF
TRBV29-1	CSVDGGSGNTIYF
TRBV6-5	CASSWGREDTEAFF
TRBV7-2	CASSQDGGYTF
TRBV6-5	CASRTRQGAPYEQYF
TRBV6-1	CASSESLWGTDSYEQYF
TRBV7-2	CASSWDSGYTF
TRBV5-4	CASSLDRMATEAFF
TRBV5-6	CASTRWAHGRAFF
TRBV18	CASQALGSMNTEAFF
TRBV30	CAWSPGTGGFYNSPLHF
TRBV6-5	CASSIGQAWGEQFF
TRBV10-3	CAIRGTGAYEQYF
TRBV9	CASSVTGTDYGYTF
TRBV5-6	CASSLVQGGGATEAFF
TRBV5-8	CASSLWAPNTEAFF
TRBV7-9	CASSWTGDTDTQYF
TRBV7-9	CASSFGPGQSTDTQYF
TRBV14	CASSQTGTGSDSMNTEAFF
TRBV5-1	CASSLDRGLNTGELFF
TRBV30	CAWSDKTTRGTEAFF
TRBV18	CASSHGTGSNEQYF
TRBV6-1	CASSGDRNYGYTF
TRBV10-1	CASSRIGVDEQYF
TRBV4-1	CASSQPGQAPRGAGELFF
TRBV27	CASRTWDRAETQYF